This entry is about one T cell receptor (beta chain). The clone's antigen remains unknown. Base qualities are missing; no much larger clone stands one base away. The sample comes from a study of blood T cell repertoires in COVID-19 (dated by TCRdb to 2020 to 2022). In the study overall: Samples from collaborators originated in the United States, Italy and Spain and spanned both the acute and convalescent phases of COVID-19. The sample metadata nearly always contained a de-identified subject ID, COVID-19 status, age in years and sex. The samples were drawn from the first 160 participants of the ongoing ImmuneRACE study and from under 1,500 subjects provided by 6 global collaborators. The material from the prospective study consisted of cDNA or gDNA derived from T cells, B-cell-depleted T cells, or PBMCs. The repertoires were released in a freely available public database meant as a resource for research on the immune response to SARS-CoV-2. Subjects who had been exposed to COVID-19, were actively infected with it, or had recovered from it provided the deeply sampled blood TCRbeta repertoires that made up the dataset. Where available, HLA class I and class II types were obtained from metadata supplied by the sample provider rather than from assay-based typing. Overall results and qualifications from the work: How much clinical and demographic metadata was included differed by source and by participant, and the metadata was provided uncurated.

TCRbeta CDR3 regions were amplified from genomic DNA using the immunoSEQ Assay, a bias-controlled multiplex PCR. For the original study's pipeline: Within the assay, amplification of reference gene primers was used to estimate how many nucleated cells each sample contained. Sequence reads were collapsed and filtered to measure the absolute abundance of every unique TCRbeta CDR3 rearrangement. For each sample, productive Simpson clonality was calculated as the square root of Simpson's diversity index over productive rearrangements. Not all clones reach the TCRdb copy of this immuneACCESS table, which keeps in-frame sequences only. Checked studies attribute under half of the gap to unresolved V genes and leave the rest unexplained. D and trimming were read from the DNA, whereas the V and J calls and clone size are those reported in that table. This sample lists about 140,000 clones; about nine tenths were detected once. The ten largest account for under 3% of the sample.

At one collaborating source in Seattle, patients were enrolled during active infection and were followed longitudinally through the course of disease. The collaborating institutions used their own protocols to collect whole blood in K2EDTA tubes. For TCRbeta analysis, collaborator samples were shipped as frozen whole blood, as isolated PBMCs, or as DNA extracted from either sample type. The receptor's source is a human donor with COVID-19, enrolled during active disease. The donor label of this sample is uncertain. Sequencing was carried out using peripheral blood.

For the CDR3, the sequence is CASSSMSSGNTIYF. The nucleotide sequence reads as follows: TGTGCCAGTTCCTCCATGAGCTCTGGAAACACCATATATTTT. This sequence uses TRBV19 and TRBJ1-3, with the identity of the D gene unclear. Via the germline V gene (reference sequence), CDR1 is LNHDA and CDR2 SQIVND. The V end loses 8 bases and the J end loses 0 bases, and a stretch of 11 bases separates them. The CDR3 starts with the cysteine, ends with the phenylalanine, and has 14 residues. Only CDR3 DNA is held: 42 bases, read in frame from base 1. When the CDR3 is completed using the reference TRBV19 and TRBJ1-3 genes on either side, the full variable domain is DGGITQSPKYLFRKEGQNVTLSCEQNLNHDAMYWYRQDPGQGLRLIYYSQIVNDFQKGDIAEGYSVSREKKESFPLTVTSAQKNPTAFYLCASSSMSSGNTIYFGEGSWLTVV.